Each of the 26 T cell receptor beta chains below was sequenced from the same sample in a study of tumor-infiltrating lymphocytes in primary liver carcinoma. TCR beta cDNA was reverse-transcribed from approximately 0.45 ug of total RNA. The reaction used a constant-region primer and ProtoScript II reverse transcriptase. Libraries for TCR beta were built through three nested multiplex PCR rounds, which together made up a slightly modified ARM-PCR procedure. The opening two PCR rounds, around 11 cycles each, paired TRBV1-TRBV30 forward primers with a C-beta reverse primer. TCRdb reprocessed the multiplex PCR reads via MiXCR and lists one record per CDR3 protein. The repertoire holds 95,000 to 150,000 distinct CDR3 sequences, with 64% as singletons. Starting material for RNA and DNA co-extraction consisted of about 17-30 mg of unsorted bulk tissue. Sequencing was done on a sample of liver tumor tissue from sampling region 3. Indicated subset: tumor region T3, left-lateral pole. These receptors all stem from a woman in her sixties or seventies with primary liver carcinoma and hepatitis B virus infection.

Regarding this clonotype: Since the CDR3 does not end with the conserved phenylalanine or tryptophan, this likely comes from a read error. The DNA is omitted, as the CDR3 cannot be located on it reliably, and the CDR3 follows TCRdb's listing. This chain uses TRBV11-2 with TRBJ2-2. The CDR3 region is 13 residues in length, termini included. Germline values: CDR1 SGHAT, CDR2 FQNNGV. This CDR3 is CASSVDRTGEPFC.

As for this clonotype: A junction boundary mismatches the germline segment, possibly from a read error. The rearrangement joins TRBV10-1 to TRBJ1-2, with D perhaps TRBD1 (6 bases). This CDR3 region has 13 residues. Germline V gives CDR1 WNHNN, CDR2 SYGVQD (reference sequence). CDR3 coding DNA: TGCGTCAGAAGTGACAGGCGAGACTATGGCTACACGTTC. Protein product: CVRSDRRDYGYTF.

The rearrangement links TRBV11-2 to TRBJ2-7, with TRBD2 as a possible D gene (6 bases). Germline V gene sequence: CDR1 SGHAT, CDR2 FQNNGV. The CDR3 runs 14 residues. V was clipped by 9 bases and J by 1 base, with 16 bases between them. CDR3 region: CARSTTRPSYEQYF. The CDR3 nucleotides read TGTGCCAGAAGCACGACTAGACCTTCCTACGAGCAGTACTTC. The full variable domain, rest sourced from reference TRBV11-2 and TRBJ2-7, is EAGVAQSPRYKIIEKRQSVAFWCNPISGHATLYWYQQILGQGPKLLIQFQNNGVVDDSQLPKDRFSAERLKGVDSTLKIQPAKLEDSAVYLCARSTTRPSYEQYFGPGTRLTVT.

This clonotype was counted between two and nine times. A much larger clone lies one base from this, so it may be a read error. This rearrangement joins TRBV11-2 to TRBJ1-1; unclear D gene. The germline V gene encodes CDR1 SGHAT and CDR2 FQNNGV. CDR3 size: 15 residues. The DNA for the CDR3 is TGTGCCGGCAGCTTAGAGCCCGGCATGAACACTGAAGCTTTCTTT. Translation gives CAGSLEPGMNTEAFF.

The chain uses TRBV7-8 and TRBJ2-3, with 8 bases identical to TRBD2. Germline V CDR1 and CDR2: SGHVS, FQNEAQ. CDR3 length: 17 residues. V shed 1 base and J 2 bases; nucleotides not matched to a gene: 8. The CDR3 here is CASSLGGLVGFTDTQYF. The CDR3 nucleotides read TGTGCCAGCAGCTTAGGGGGACTAGTGGGATTCACAGATACGCAGTATTTT.

In this sample, this clonotype turned up a few times. The chain couples TRBV5-1 to TRBJ2-1; the D is unclear. Germline values: CDR1 SGHRS, CDR2 YFSETQ. CDR3 size: 15 residues. With 4 bases removed from V and 0 bases from J, the gap between germline ends came to 11 bases. CDR3 residues: CASSQTLNSYNEQFF. CDR3 DNA sequence: TGCGCCAGCAGCCAAACGCTAAACTCCTACAATGAGCAGTTCTTC.

The CDR3 DNA is TGCAGTGCTATTATGTGTTTGACAAAGCGGGCTTTCTTT. Its translation is CSAIMCLTKRAFF. This chain joins TRBV20-1 and TRBJ1-1; D not certain. Trimming left V 4 bases short and J 11 bases short, with 20 bases between. Germline-derived CDR1 and CDR2 are DFQATT and SNEGSKA (reference sequence). The CDR3 loop spans 13 amino acids.

Turning to this clonotype: One junction end disagrees with the germline gene, perhaps due to a read error. The rearrangement uses TRBV11-2 and TRBJ1-1, with D perhaps matching TRBD1 (5 bases). Germline CDR1 is SGHAT and CDR2 is FQNNGV. This CDR3 is built from 13 residues. CDR3 sequence reads: CANSPGYHIEAFF. As DNA, the CDR3 is TGTGCCAACAGCCCAGGGTATCACATTGAAGCTTTCTTT.

For this clonotype: At one end, the junction sequence differs from germline, possibly due to a read error. V usage is TRBV5-5 and J usage is TRBJ2-7, with TRBD1 as a possible D gene (5 bases). The CDR3 totals 16 residues. CDR1 is SGHKS and CDR2 is YYEKEE in the germline V gene (reference sequence). The DNA of the CDR3 is TGTGCCAGCACCCGAACAGGTTCAGCGCTCTCCTACGAGCAGTATTTC. Translating gives CASTRTGSALSYEQYF.

A remark on this clonotype: This could be a read error, since a much larger clone is one nucleotide away. V gene TRBV12-3 or TRBV12-4 combines with J gene TRBJ1-1; the D gene is possibly TRBD1 (5 bases). This CDR3 is 14 amino acids long. The CDR3 DNA follows: TGTGCCAGCAGTTTGGGGGTACTGGCCACTAAAGCTTTCTTT. Translated, it gives CASSLGVLATKAFF.

On this clonotype itself: The missing conserved phenylalanine or tryptophan at the end of this CDR3 makes a read error likely. The chain joins TRBV6-5 to TRBJ2-2, with 8 bases that match TRBD1. From germline, CDR1 is MNHEY and CDR2 SVGAGI. The CDR3 is 17 amino acids. The CDR3 protein is CASGYGFGQGSAGELFY. DNA of the CDR3: TGTGCCAGCGGTTACGGGTTCGGACAGGGATCGGCCGGGGAGCTGTTTTAT.

Comment on this clonotype: A much bigger clone sits one base away, suggesting this may be a read error. The chain carries TRBV21-1 and TRBJ2-7; whether TRBD1, the table's D call, matches the DNA was not checked. TRBV21-1 represents a pseudogene. This CDR3 is built from 15 residues. CDR3 protein: CAGSEWGSRFHEQYF. In DNA form, the CDR3 reads TGTGCCGGCAGCGAGTGGGGGAGCAGGTTCCACGAGCAGTACTTC.

In regard to this clonotype: This may arise from a read error, as a much more abundant clone is one base away. The CDR3 does not close with the conserved phenylalanine or tryptophan, likely indicating a read error. The rearrangement joins TRBV28 to TRBJ1-5; weak D call: TRBD1 (6 bases). CDR3 length equals 14 residues. Trimming took 4 bases from V and 5 from J, leaving 12 bases between them. Germline V lookup: CDR1 MDHEN, CDR2 SYDVKM. Here the CDR3 reads CASSYGRGHQPQHL. The CDR3 coding sequence is TGTGCCAGCAGTTATGGTCGGGGGCATCAGCCCCAGCATCTT.

By share, this clonotype ranks as medium-sized. This chain joins TRBV11-2 and TRBJ2-3; 12 nucleotides agree with TRBD2. This CDR3 has 17 residues. Germline V CDR1 and CDR2: SGHAT, FQNNGV. Trimming at V came to 4 bases and at J to 0 bases, leaving 5 bases not matched to a gene. CDR3: CASSSLGTSGSTDTQYF. The DNA for the CDR3 is TGTGCCAGCAGCTCCCTGGGGACTAGCGGGAGCACAGATACGCAGTATTTT.

Concerning this clonotype itself: A junction boundary mismatches the germline segment, possibly from a read error. The V and J genes are TRBV11-2 and TRBJ2-3; possibly TRBD2 for D (6 bases). The CDR3 has 14 residues. From germline, CDR1 is SGHAT and CDR2 FQNNGV. CDR3 region: CAGSQGLPTVTQYF. The CDR3 nucleotides read TGTGCCGGCAGCCAGGGACTGCCCACAGTTACGCAGTATTTT. Full variable domain (rest looked up from reference TRBV11-2 and TRBJ2-3): EAGVAQSPRYKIIEKRQSVAFWCNPISGHATLYWYQQILGQGPKLLIQFQNNGVVDDSQLPKDRFSAERLKGVDSTLKIQPAKLEDSAVYLCAGSQGLPTVTQYFGPGTRLTVL.

Many counts were recorded for this clonotype. The gene calls are TRBV6-5 and TRBJ2-7; 8 bases fit TRBD2. In germline, CDR1 is MNHEY, CDR2 SVGAGI. This CDR3 comprises 14 residues. Trimming cost V 6 bases and J 2 bases; bases outside gene matches: 6. CDR3 nucleotide sequence: TGTGCCAGCAGACCCAGCGGGAGTGCCTACGAGCAGTACTTC. Its translation is CASRPSGSAYEQYF.

On this clonotype itself: The junction shows a germline mismatch at one end, possibly a read error. The genes are TRBV11-2 and TRBJ2-3; D may be TRBD2 (5 bases). Germline CDR1 and CDR2: SGHAT and FQNNGV. This CDR3 region has 15 residues. Written as DNA, the CDR3 is TGTGCCAGCAGGCCGACGGCGTCTAGCATATATACGCAATATTTT. The encoded protein is CASRPTASSIYTQYF.

About this clonotype: Being one base from a much bigger clone, this may be a read error. The V and J genes are TRBV14 and TRBJ2-7, with TRBD2 matching over 9 bases. CDR1 is SGHDN and CDR2 is FVKESK in the germline V gene. Trimming at V came to 4 bases and at J to 2 bases, leaving 6 bases not matched to a gene. This CDR3 has 15 amino acids. CDR3 in amino acids: CASSRTSVLTYEQYF. CDR3 nucleotides: TGTGCCAGCAGCCGGACTAGCGTGCTAACCTACGAGCAGTACTTC.

Ten or more counts support this clonotype. This chain connects TRBV30 to TRBJ1-5; unclear D gene. Trimming left V 2 bases short and J 3 bases short, with 11 bases between. The CDR3 spans 14 residues. Germline values: CDR1 GTSNPN, CDR2 SVGIG (reference sequence). This chain's CDR3 is CAWSTGDLNQPQHF. In nucleotides, the CDR3 is TGTGCCTGGAGTACTGGAGATCTCAATCAGCCCCAGCATTTT.

In this sample, this clonotype turned up many times. This rearrangement joins TRBV6-5 to TRBJ2-5; no clear D. Trimming took 5 bases from V and 2 from J, leaving 3 bases between them. This CDR3 comprises 11 residues. Germline V gene lookup returns CDR1 MNHEY and CDR2 SVGAGI. CDR3: CASSKQETQYF. The CDR3 DNA is TGTGCCAGCAGTAAGCAAGAGACCCAGTACTTC.

This clonotype is judged large (0.1 to 1%). The chain joins TRBV11-2 to TRBJ2-1; 7 nucleotides align to TRBD2. J gave up 11 bases and V 0 bases, and 4 bases lay outside the gene matches. The V gene's germline CDR1 is SGHAT and CDR2 FQNNGV. The CDR3 has 13 amino acids. CDR3 in amino acids: CASSLEGAGQQFF. The DNA of the CDR3 is TGTGCCAGCAGCTTAGAGGGAGCGGGGCAGCAGTTCTTC.

The chain is built from TRBV11-3 and TRBJ2-5; D could derive from TRBD1 or TRBD2 (6 bases each). Trimming removed 5 bases at V and 9 bases at J, with 16 bases between. Germline CDR1 SGHNT, CDR2 YENEEA. This CDR3 is built from 13 residues. The CDR3 sequence: CASSPGGGGAQYF. The CDR3 nucleotides are TGTGCCAGCAGCCCCGGGGGCGGTGGGGCCCAGTACTTC.

The V and J genes are TRBV7-3 and TRBJ2-1, with D perhaps given as TRBD1 or TRBD2 (5 bases each). The CDR3 has 13 residues. Looked up from germline, CDR1 is SGHTA and CDR2 is FQGTGA. V gave up 5 bases and J gave up 7 bases, with 12 bases separating them. This chain's CDR3 is CASSLGRTNEQFF. Here the CDR3 DNA reads TGTGCCAGCAGCCTGGGGCGGACTAATGAGCAGTTCTTC. The full variable domain, with the rest looked up from reference TRBV7-3 and TRBJ2-1, is GAGVSQTPSNKVTEKGKYVELRCDPISGHTALYWYRQSLGQGPEFLIYFQGTGAADDSGLPNDRFFAVRPEGSVSTLKIQRTERGDSAVYLCASSLGRTNEQFFGPGTRLTVL.

As regards this clonotype: One junction end disagrees with the germline gene, perhaps due to a read error. The chain joins TRBV11-2 to TRBJ1-2; 9 bases fit TRBD1. The CDR3 extends over 16 amino acids. The germline gives CDR1 SGHAT, CDR2 FQNNGV. CDR3 DNA: TGTGACAGCAACTTATTAAGCGGGGACAGGGTCGATGGCTACACCTTC. This codes for CDSNLLSGDRVDGYTF.

Comments on this clonotype: This CDR3 fails to terminate in the conserved phenylalanine or tryptophan, so it likely reflects a read error. This chain links TRBV6-1 with TRBJ1-5; maybe TRBD1 (6 bases). Germline V gene data show CDR1 as MNHNS and CDR2 as SASEGT. CDR3 length equals 14 residues. The CDR3 sequence: CASWGQGPGQPQHL. Written as DNA, the CDR3 is TGTGCAAGTTGGGGGCAGGGACCGGGTCAGCCCCAGCATCTT.

This clonotype was picked up many times. The rearrangement joins TRBV29-1 to TRBJ1-2, with D possibly being TRBD1 (6 bases). Trimming shortened V by 3 bases and J by 1 base, and 6 bases separated the two germline ends. CDR1 is SQVTM, CDR2 ANQGSEA, per germline. This CDR3 region has 12 residues. CDR3 in DNA: TGCAGCGTTGAGGACAGTAACTATGGCTACACCTTC. Amino acids: CSVEDSNYGYTF. Using reference TRBV29-1 and TRBJ1-2 for the parts outside the CDR3, the full variable domain is SAVISQKPSRDICQRGTSLTIQCQVDSQVTMMFWYRQQPGQSLTLIATANQGSEATYESGFVIDKFPISRPNLTFSTLTVSNMSPEDSSIYLCSVEDSNYGYTFGSGTRLTVV.